The text below deals with one TCR beta chain. No antigen is known for it. This entry is derived from a study of Ad26.COV2.S vaccination and SARS-CoV-2 variants. The study, taken as a whole, reports: Assessments of TCR breadth and depth may have underestimated the total T cell responses. Vaccine recipients surpassed placebo recipients in spike-specific TCR breadth.

Treatment here: roughly 18 received Ad26.COV2.S at low or high dose, single or two shots; about 5 received placebo; per-sample allocation not given. The study sampled participants on day 63 after the first vaccine or placebo injection. In germline, CDR1 is SGHNT, CDR2 YYREEE (reference sequence). This CDR3 has 14 amino acids. The germline V and J ends were trimmed by 4 bases and 5 bases, with 16 bases remaining between them. The method was immunoSEQ multiplex PCR; TCRdb's version includes in-frame clones alone and lacks a portion of them. Here the sample spans about 350,000 clones, around nine tenths being singletons.

This TCR came from a person aged 18-65 years who received the Ad26.COV2.S COVID-19 vaccine or a placebo. This sample comprised peripheral blood, obtained in a trial of Ad26.COV2.S vaccine versus placebo. The chain carries TRBV5-4 and TRBJ2-7; D may be TRBD1 (6 bases). The DNA of the CDR3 is TGTGCCAGCAGCCAGGACAGCGGTTCGGACGAGCAGTACTTC. Translation: CASSQDSGSDEQYF.